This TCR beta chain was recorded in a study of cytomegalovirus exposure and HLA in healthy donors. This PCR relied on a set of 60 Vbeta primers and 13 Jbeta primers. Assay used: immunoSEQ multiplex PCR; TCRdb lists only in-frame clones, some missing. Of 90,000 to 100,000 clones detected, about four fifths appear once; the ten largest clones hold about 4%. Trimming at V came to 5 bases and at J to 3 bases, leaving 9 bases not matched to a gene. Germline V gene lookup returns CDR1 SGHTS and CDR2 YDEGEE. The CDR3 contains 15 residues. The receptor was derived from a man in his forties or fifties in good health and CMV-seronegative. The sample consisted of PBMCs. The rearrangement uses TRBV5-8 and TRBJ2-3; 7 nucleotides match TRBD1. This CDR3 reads CASSSGTARTDTQYF. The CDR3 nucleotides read TGTGCCAGCAGTTCCGGGACAGCAAGAACAGATACGCAGTATTTT.